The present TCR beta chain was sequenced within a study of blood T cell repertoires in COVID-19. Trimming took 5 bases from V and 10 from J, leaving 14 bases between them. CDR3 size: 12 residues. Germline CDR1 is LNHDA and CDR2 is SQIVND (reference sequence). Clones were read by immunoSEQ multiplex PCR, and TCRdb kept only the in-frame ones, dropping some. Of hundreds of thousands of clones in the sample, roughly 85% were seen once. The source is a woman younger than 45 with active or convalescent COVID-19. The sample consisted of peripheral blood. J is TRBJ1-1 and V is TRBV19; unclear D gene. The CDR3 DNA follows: TGTGCCAGTAGTTCGACGGCCGCAGGAGCTTTCTTT. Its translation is CASSSTAAGAFF.